The 20 T cell receptor beta chains below come from one sample, sequenced in a study of Ad26.COV2.S vaccination and SARS-CoV-2 variants. The treatment denotes: roughly 18 received Ad26.COV2.S at low or high dose, single or two shots; 5 received placebo; per-sample allocation not given. Day 63 after the first vaccine or placebo injection was the time point for sampling. The table came from immunoSEQ multiplex PCR; TCRdb's copy has only in-frame clones and leaves some out. The sample gives some 250,000 clones, roughly 88% of which show up once; around a tenth is in the top ten. Sequencing was performed on peripheral blood, taken in a trial of Ad26.COV2.S vaccine versus placebo. These receptors came from a person aged 18-60 years who received the Ad26.COV2.S COVID-19 vaccine or a placebo.

The rearrangement joins TRBV7-4 to TRBJ2-7, with 9 positions matching TRBD1. CDR1 SGHVT and CDR2 SQSDAQ come from the germline V gene. The CDR3 sequence is 15 residues long. V shed 2 bases and J 6 bases; nucleotides not matched to a gene: 8. The CDR3 loop reads CASSLRDRAYCEQYF. For the CDR3, the DNA is TGTGCCAGCAGCTTAAGGGACAGGGCCTATTGCGAGCAGTACTTC.

This clone appeared a single time. The chain employs TRBV6-2 or TRBV6-3 and TRBJ1-2; TRBD1 aligns across 7 bases. CDR1 is MNHEY and CDR2 is SVGEGT in the germline V gene. V dropped 6 bases and J dropped 4; count of bases not matched to a gene: 8. This CDR3 comprises 14 residues. The CDR3 reads CASSLGTVPYGYTF. The CDR3 DNA reads as TGTGCCAGCAGCCTGGGGACAGTTCCCTATGGCTACACCTTC.

The chain employs TRBV28 and TRBJ1-1; D gene uncertain. This CDR3 comprises 11 residues. Trimming shortened V by 7 bases and J by 3 bases, and 6 bases separated the two germline ends. CDR1 and CDR2 (germline): MDHEN, SYDVKM. The CDR3 loop is CASIGYTEAFF. The CDR3 DNA follows: TGTGCCAGCATAGGCTACACTGAAGCTTTCTTT.

This chain uses TRBV18 with TRBJ2-5, with 8 bases fitting TRBD2. Germline assignment: CDR1 KGHSH and CDR2 LQKENI. The J segment lost 0 bases and the V segment lost 6 bases, leaving 9 bases of the junction unmatched. The CDR3 extends over 16 amino acids. The CDR3 loop is CASSLASGGHQETQYF. In DNA form, the CDR3 reads TGTGCCAGCTCCCTTGCCAGCGGGGGACACCAAGAGACCCAGTACTTC. Together with reference TRBV18 and TRBJ2-5, the CDR3 gives the full variable domain: NAGVMQNPRHLVRRRGQEARLRCSPMKGHSHVYWYRQLPEEGLKFMVYLQKENIIDESGMPKERFSAEFPKEGPSILRIQQVVRGDSAAYFCASSLASGGHQETQYFGPGTRLLVL.

The chain links TRBV27 to TRBJ2-5, with TRBD2 as a possible D gene (5 bases). Germline loops: CDR1 MNHEY, CDR2 SMNVEV (reference sequence). The V end lost 5 bases, the J end lost 9 bases, and 16 bases lay between the germline ends. CDR3 length: 13 amino acids. The CDR3, as DNA: TGTGCCAGCAGTGACACTAGACTCGATGCCCAGTACTTC. It translates to CASSDTRLDAQYF.

V is TRBV5-5 and J is TRBJ1-5; 10 positions match TRBD1. V gave up 4 bases and J gave up 7 bases; unmatched junction bases: 5. Germline V lookup: CDR1 SGHKS, CDR2 YYEKEE (reference sequence). The CDR3 extends over 14 amino acids. The CDR3 here is CASSRDRGAQPQHF. As DNA, the CDR3 is TGTGCCAGCAGCCGGGACAGGGGTGCCCAGCCCCAGCATTTT.

This chain uses TRBV6-5 with TRBJ2-7, with D maybe TRBD1 (5 bases). Trimming pared 6 bases from V and 0 bases from J, leaving 12 bases between. Germline V gene lookup returns CDR1 MNHEY and CDR2 SVGAGI. The CDR3 extends over 14 amino acids. The CDR3 here is CASRGQTASYEQYF. CDR3 nucleotide sequence: TGTGCCAGCAGAGGGCAGACAGCCTCCTACGAGCAGTACTTC.

The V call is TRBV5-1, the J call TRBJ2-1, with D perhaps matching TRBD2 (6 bases). The germline V and J ends were trimmed by 3 bases and 0 bases, with 10 bases remaining between them. The CDR3 loop spans 15 amino acids. CDR1 is SGHRS, CDR2 YFSETQ, per germline. This CDR3 is CASSSGLISYNEQFF. For the CDR3, the DNA is TGCGCCAGCAGCTCGGGACTTATCTCCTACAATGAGCAGTTCTTC.

The rearrangement links TRBV6-6 to TRBJ2-7; D unclear. The germline V gene encodes CDR1 MNHNY and CDR2 SVGAGI (reference sequence). V lost 8 bases and J 0 bases, leaving 14 bases between the germline ends. The CDR3 consists of 14 residues. DNA of the CDR3: TGTGCCAGCGTTACTCGCCCTAGCTCCTACGAGCAGTACTTC. It specifies CASVTRPSSYEQYF.

The chain combines TRBV7-2 with TRBJ1-5, with D uncertain. Germline values: CDR1 SGHTA, CDR2 FQGNSA. V was trimmed by 5 bases and J by 0 bases, leaving 8 bases between them. CDR3 length equals 14 residues. Here the CDR3 reads CASSPSGSNQPQHF. CDR3 bases: TGTGCCAGCAGCCCCAGCGGTAGCAATCAGCCCCAGCATTTT.

V gene TRBV12-3 or TRBV12-4 combines with J gene TRBJ1-4; no definite D call. Trimming stripped 3 bases from V and 8 bases from J, with 4 bases between. CDR3 length: 11 residues. The CDR3 is CASSFGEKLFF. Written as DNA, the CDR3 is TGTGCCAGCAGTTTTGGCGAAAAACTGTTTTTT.

This chain connects TRBV7-2 to TRBJ2-7; 9 bases are shared with TRBD2. V lost 3 bases and J lost 0; bases outside the gene matches: 6. This CDR3 has 16 residues. Germline CDR1 and CDR2: SGHTA and FQGNSA. DNA for the CDR3: TGTGCCAGCAGCTTTGCTAGCGGGACCAGCTCCTACGAGCAGTACTTC. Its protein is CASSFASGTSSYEQYF. The variable domain in full, with the rest retrieved from reference TRBV7-2 and TRBJ2-7, is GAGVSQSPSNKVTEKGKDVELRCDPISGHTALYWYRQSLGQGLEFLIYFQGNSAPDKSGLPSDRFSAERTGGSVSTLTIQRTQQEDSAVYLCASSFASGTSSYEQYFGPGTRLTVT.

V usage is TRBV6-2 or TRBV6-3 and J usage is TRBJ2-3; TRBD2 aligns across 8 bases. In germline, CDR1 is MNHEY, CDR2 SVGEGT. This CDR3 spans 16 amino acids. V lost 6 bases and J lost 0; bases outside the gene matches: 8. The CDR3 DNA reads as TGTGCCAGCAGCCCATTCAGCGGGAGAAGCACAGATACGCAGTATTTT. Its protein product is CASSPFSGRSTDTQYF.

This chain links TRBV11-2 with TRBJ1-5; D may be TRBD1 (5 bases). Germline V gene sequence: CDR1 SGHAT, CDR2 FQNNGV. The CDR3 runs 17 residues. Trimming removed 7 bases at V and 5 bases at J, with 24 bases between. CDR3 sequence: CASTLRRGRTEYQPQHF. DNA of the CDR3: TGTGCCAGCACCCTACGGAGGGGCAGGACCGAGTATCAGCCCCAGCATTTT.

The DNA of the CDR3 is TGTGCCACCAGCTTGGGACTGCAGACAGATACGCAGTATTTT. This sequence encodes CATSLGLQTDTQYF. This chain uses TRBV15 with TRBJ2-3; possibly TRBD2 for D (6 bases). Trimming left V 5 bases short and J 3 bases short, with 12 bases between. CDR3 size: 14 residues. Germline CDR1 and CDR2: LNHNV and YYDKDF (reference sequence).

The J gene is TRBJ2-7, the V gene TRBV18; 7 bases agree with TRBD1. Germline values: CDR1 KGHSH, CDR2 LQKENI. After removal of 6 bases from V and 5 bases from J, the junction contained 7 bases not matched to a gene. This CDR3 is built from 13 residues. CDR3 in amino acids: CASSGQIIDEQYF. CDR3 DNA: TGTGCCAGCTCGGGACAGATTATCGACGAGCAGTACTTC. Variable domain in full (rest from reference TRBV18 and TRBJ2-7): NAGVMQNPRHLVRRRGQEARLRCSPMKGHSHVYWYRQLPEEGLKFMVYLQKENIIDESGMPKERFSAEFPKEGPSILRIQQVVRGDSAAYFCASSGQIIDEQYFGPGTRLTVT.

This chain links TRBV11-2 with TRBJ2-1, with a possible D match to TRBD2 (5 bases). Germline V gene lookup returns CDR1 SGHAT and CDR2 FQNNGV. V was clipped by 8 bases and J by 7 bases, with 18 bases between them. CDR3 size: 14 residues. In DNA form, the CDR3 reads TGTGCCAGCGTGTGGCGGAGGCTGGGGAATGAGCAGTTCTTC. It encodes CASVWRRLGNEQFF.

The chain has TRBV5-6 and TRBJ1-1; no definite D call. CDR3 length: 13 residues. From germline, CDR1 is SGHDT and CDR2 YYEEEE. V lost 0 bases, J lost 2 bases, and 5 bases lay in between. CDR3 region: CASSLGVNTEAFF. CDR3 in DNA: TGTGCCAGCAGCTTGGGGGTTAACACTGAAGCTTTCTTT.

CDR3 amino acids: CASSFGLAGGSYEQYF. The DNA for the CDR3 is TGTGCCAGCAGCTTTGGACTAGCGGGAGGGTCTTACGAGCAGTACTTC. This chain joins TRBV6-2 or TRBV6-3 and TRBJ2-7; 15 nucleotides match TRBD2. Germline V lookup: CDR1 MNHEY, CDR2 SVGEGT. V lost 6 bases and J lost 4; bases outside the gene matches: 7. This CDR3 has 16 residues.

V gene TRBV12-3 or TRBV12-4 combines with J gene TRBJ2-5; tentatively, D is TRBD1 or TRBD2 (5 bases each). V lost 1 base and J lost 4, with 7 bases in between. The CDR3 runs to 13 residues. Here the CDR3 DNA reads TGTGCCAGCAGTTTAGGTGGGGGAGAGACCCAGTACTTC. Residues: CASSLGGGETQYF.